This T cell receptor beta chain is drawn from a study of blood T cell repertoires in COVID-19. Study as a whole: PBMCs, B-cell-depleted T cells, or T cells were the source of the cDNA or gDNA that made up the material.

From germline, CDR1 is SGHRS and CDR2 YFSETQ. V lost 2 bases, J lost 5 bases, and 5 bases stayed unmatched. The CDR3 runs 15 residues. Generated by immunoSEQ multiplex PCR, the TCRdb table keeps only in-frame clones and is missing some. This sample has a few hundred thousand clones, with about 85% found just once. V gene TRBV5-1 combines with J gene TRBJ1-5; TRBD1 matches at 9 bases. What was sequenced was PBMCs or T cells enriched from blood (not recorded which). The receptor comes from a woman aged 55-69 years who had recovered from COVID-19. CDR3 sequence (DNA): TGCGCCAGCAGCTTTACAGGGGGCCGGGATCAGCCCCAGCATTTT. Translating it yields CASSFTGGRDQPQHF.